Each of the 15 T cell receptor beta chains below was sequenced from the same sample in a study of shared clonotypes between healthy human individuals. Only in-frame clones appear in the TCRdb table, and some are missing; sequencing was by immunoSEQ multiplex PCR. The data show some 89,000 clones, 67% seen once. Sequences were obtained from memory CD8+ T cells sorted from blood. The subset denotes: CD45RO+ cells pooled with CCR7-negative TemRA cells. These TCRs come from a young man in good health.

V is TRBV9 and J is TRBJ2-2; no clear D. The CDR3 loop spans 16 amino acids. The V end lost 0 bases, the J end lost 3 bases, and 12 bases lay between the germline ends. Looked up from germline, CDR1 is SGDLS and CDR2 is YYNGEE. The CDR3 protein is CASSVATAEYTGELFF. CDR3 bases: TGTGCCAGCAGCGTAGCTACGGCAGAGTACACCGGGGAGCTGTTTTTT.

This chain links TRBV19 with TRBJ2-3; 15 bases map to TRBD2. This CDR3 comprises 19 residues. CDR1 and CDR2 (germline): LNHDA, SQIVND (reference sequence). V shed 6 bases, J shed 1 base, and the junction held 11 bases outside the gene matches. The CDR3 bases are TGTGCCAGTAGAAGAGACGGACTAGCGGGAGGGGGAGGCACAGATACGCAGTATTTT. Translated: CASRRDGLAGGGGTDTQYF.

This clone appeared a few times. The DNA of the CDR3 is TGTGCCAGCAGCTCCAGTCGGGGACAGGGGCCTGAAAAACTGTTTTTT. The encoded protein is CASSSSRGQGPEKLFF. The chain joins TRBV7-8 to TRBJ1-4, with 10 bases lining up with TRBD1. The CDR3 spans 16 residues. Trimming at V came to 4 bases and at J to 7 bases, leaving 9 bases not matched to a gene. CDR1 is SGHVS and CDR2 is FQNEAQ in the germline V gene.

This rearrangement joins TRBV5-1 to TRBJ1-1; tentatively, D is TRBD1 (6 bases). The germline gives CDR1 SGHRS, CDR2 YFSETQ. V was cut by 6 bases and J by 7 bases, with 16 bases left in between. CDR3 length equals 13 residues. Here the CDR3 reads CASNREGLGEAFF. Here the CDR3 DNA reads TGCGCCAGCAACAGGGAAGGGTTGGGTGAAGCTTTCTTT.

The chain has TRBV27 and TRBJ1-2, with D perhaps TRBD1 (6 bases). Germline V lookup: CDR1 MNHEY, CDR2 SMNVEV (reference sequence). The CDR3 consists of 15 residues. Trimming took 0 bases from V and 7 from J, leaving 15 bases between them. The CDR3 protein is CASSLSLGAGAGYTF. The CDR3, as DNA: TGTGCCAGCAGTTTATCCCTTGGGGCAGGGGCTGGCTACACCTTC.

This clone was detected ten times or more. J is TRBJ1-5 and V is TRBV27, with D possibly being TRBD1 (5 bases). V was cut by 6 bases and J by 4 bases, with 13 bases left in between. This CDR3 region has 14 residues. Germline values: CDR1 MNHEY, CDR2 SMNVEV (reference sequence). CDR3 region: CASRTGLMNQPQHF. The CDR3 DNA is TGTGCCAGCAGGACGGGGCTTATGAATCAGCCCCAGCATTTT.

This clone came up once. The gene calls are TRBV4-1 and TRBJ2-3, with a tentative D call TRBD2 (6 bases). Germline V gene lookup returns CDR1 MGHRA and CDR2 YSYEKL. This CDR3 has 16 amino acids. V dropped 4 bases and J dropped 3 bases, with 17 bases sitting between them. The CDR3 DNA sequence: TGCGCCAGCAGCCTCCAGGAGGGAGAGGCGACAGATACGCAGTATTTT. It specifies CASSLQEGEATDTQYF.

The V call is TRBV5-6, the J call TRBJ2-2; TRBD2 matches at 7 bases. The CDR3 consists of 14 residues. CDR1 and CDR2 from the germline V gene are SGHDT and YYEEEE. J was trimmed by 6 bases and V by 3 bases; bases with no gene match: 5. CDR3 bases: TGTGCCAGCAGCTATACTAGCGTACCCGGGGAGCTGTTTTTT. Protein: CASSYTSVPGELFF.

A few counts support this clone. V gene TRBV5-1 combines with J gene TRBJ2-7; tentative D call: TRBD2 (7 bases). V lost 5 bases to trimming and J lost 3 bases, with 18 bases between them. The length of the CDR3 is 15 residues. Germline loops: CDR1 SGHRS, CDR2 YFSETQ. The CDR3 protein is CASSFRGGALYEQYF. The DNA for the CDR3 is TGCGCCAGCAGTTTTAGAGGGGGGGCACTCTACGAGCAGTACTTC.

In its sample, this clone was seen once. The CDR3 DNA reads TGTGCCAGCAGCCAAACCCTGGGGCAAAGCTCCTACAATGAGCAGTTCTTC. Protein product: CASSQTLGQSSYNEQFF. The chain uses TRBV5-5 and TRBJ2-1; possible D gene TRBD1, 5 bases. Trimming stripped 4 bases from V and 0 bases from J, with 17 bases between. CDR1 is SGHKS, CDR2 YYEKEE, per germline (reference sequence). The CDR3 spans 17 residues.

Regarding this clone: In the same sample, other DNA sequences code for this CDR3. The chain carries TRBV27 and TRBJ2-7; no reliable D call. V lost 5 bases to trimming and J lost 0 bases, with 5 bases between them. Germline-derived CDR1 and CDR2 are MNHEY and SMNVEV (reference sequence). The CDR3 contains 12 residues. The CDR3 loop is CASSPNSYEQYF. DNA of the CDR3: TGTGCCAGCAGTCCAAACTCCTACGAGCAGTACTTC.

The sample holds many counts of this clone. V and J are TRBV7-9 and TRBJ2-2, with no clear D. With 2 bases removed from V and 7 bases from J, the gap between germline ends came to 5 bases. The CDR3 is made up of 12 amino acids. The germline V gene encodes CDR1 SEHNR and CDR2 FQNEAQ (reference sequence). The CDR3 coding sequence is TGTGCCAGCAGCTTAAGCTTCGGGGAGCTGTTTTTT. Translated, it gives CASSLSFGELFF. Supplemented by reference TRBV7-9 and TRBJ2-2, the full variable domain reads DTGVSQNPRHKITKRGQNVTFRCDPISEHNRLYWYRQTLGQGPEFLTYFQNEAQLEKSRLLSDRFSAERPKGSFSTLEIQRTEQGDSAMYLCASSLSFGELFFGEGSRLTVL.

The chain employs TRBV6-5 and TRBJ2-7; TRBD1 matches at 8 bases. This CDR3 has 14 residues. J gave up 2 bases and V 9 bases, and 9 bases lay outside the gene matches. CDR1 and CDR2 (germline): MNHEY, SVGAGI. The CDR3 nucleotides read TGTGCCAGGGTCCGGGACAGGTTCCCCTACGAGCAGTACTTC. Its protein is CARVRDRFPYEQYF.

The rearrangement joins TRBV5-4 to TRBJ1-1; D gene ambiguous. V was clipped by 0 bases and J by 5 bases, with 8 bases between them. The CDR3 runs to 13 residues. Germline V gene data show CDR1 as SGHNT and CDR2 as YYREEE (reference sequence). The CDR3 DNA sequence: TGTGCCAGCAGCTTGGGGGGTGGGACTGAAGCTTTCTTT. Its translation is CASSLGGGTEAFF.

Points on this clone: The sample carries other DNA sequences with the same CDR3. CDR3 loop: CASSYSGGTSSYEQYF. Here the CDR3 DNA reads TGTGCCAGCAGTTACTCGGGCGGGACGAGCTCCTACGAGCAGTACTTC. V is TRBV6-6 and J is TRBJ2-7; D might be TRBD2 (6 bases). The CDR3 covers 16 residues. The germline CDR1 and CDR2 sequences are MNHNY and SVGAGI (reference sequence). Trimming shortened V by 0 bases and J by 0 bases, and 12 bases separated the two germline ends.